This TCR beta chain was documented in a study of CD8 T cells in ankylosing spondylitis. Regarding this clonotype: Its antigen remains unidentified.

Libraries for TCR beta were made by quantitative 5'-RACE with molecular barcodes. MiXCR, applied by TCRdb to the 5' RACE reads, yields one record per CDR3 protein. This table has about 420,000 distinct CDR3 sequences, around 20% appearing once. Study-wide findings and caveats: As reported, disease-linked clones showed significant enrichment in matched ankylosing spondylitis synovial fluid. Blood of patients with ankylosing spondylitis appeared to be characterized by a TCR beta motif of several highly homologous variants.

The source of this sequence is a male donor with ankylosing spondylitis. Specimen: blood, either unsorted or a sorted T cell fraction (not recorded which).

Here the CDR3 DNA reads TGCGCCAGCAGCCAACTCGACAGGGACGAGCAGTACTTC. Amino acids: CASSQLDRDEQYF. This sequence joins TRBV4-1 and TRBJ2-7, with TRBD1 matching over 7 bases. The V gene's germline CDR1 is MGHRA and CDR2 YSYEKL. The ends lost 2 bases at V and 5 bases at J; junction bases unmatched: 3. The CDR3 covers 13 residues.